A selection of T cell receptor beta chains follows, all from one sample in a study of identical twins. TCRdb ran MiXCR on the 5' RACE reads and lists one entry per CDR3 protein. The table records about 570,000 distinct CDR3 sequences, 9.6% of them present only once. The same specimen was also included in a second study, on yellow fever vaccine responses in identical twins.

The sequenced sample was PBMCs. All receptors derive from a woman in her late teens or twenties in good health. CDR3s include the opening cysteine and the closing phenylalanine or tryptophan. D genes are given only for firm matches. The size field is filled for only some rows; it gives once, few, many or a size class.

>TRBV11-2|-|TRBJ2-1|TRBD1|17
TGTGCCAGCAGCTTCTATATCCGGGACAGGGGCTACAATGAGCAGTTCTTC
CASSFYIRDRGYNEQFF
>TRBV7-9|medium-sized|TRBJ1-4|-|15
TGTGCCAGCACCCTTAAGGGGGGGGCTAATGAAAAACTGTTTTTT
CASTLKGGANEKLFF
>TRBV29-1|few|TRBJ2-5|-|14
TGCAGCGTTGGGAACCCCGGGATCCAAGAGACCCAGTACTTC
CSVGNPGIQETQYF
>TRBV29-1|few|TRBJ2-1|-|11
TGCAGCGTTGGATCCTACAATGAGCAGTTCTTC
CSVGSYNEQFF
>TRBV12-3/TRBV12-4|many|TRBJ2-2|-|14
TGTGCCAGCAGTTGGGGATCCGTCACCGGGGAGCTGTTTTTT
CASSWGSVTGELFF
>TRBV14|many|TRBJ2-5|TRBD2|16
TGTGCCAGCAGCCAAGATGTCGGACTAGCAGGCGAGACCCAGTACTTC
CASSQDVGLAGETQYF
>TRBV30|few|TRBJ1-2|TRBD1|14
TGTGCCTGGAGTGCGGACAGGAAGAGCTATGGCTACACCTTC
CAWSADRKSYGYTF
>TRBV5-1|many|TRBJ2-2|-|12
TGCGCCAGCAGCCCGGTAGCCGGGGAGCTGTTTTTT
CASSPVAGELFF
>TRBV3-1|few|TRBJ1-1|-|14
TGTGCCAGCAGCCAAGATGGGGGGAACACTGAAGCTTTCTTT
CASSQDGGNTEAFF
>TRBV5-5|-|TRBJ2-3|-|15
TGTGCCAGCAGCCCCGGACTCTTACTGACAGATACGCAGTATTTT
CASSPGLLLTDTQYF
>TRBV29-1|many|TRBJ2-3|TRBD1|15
TGCAGCGTCCAGCCACAGGGGCCTTACACAGATACGCAGTATTTT
CSVQPQGPYTDTQYF
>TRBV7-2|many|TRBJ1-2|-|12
TGTGCCAGCAGACGGCCTCCGGAAGGCTACACCTTC
CASRRPPEGYTF
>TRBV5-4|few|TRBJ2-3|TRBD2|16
TGTGCCAGCAGCCATGGTAGCGGGGGGTACCAAGATACGCAGTATTTT
CASSHGSGGYQDTQYF
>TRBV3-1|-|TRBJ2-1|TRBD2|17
TGTGCCTGCTCCAAATTCTCGTGGGGGACTAGCGTCAATGAGCAGTTCTTC
CACSKFSWGTSVNEQFF
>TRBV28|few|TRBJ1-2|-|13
TGTGCCAGCAGTTTATGGACAGGTGATGGCTACACCTTC
CASSLWTGDGYTF
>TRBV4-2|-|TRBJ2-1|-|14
TGTGCCAGCAGCCAAGCGGGGGCGACGAGGGAGCAGTTCTTC
CASSQAGATREQFF
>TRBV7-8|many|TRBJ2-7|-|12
TGTGCCAGCAGCCTGAGATACTACGAGCAGTACTTC
CASSLRYYEQYF
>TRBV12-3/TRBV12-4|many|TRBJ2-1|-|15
TGTGCCAGCAGGTTACAGGGACGCTCCTACAATGAGCAGTTCTTC
CASRLQGRSYNEQFF
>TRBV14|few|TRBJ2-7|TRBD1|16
TGTGCCAGCAGCCTAGGACAGGGGATAAAGTCCTACGAGCAGTACTTC
CASSLGQGIKSYEQYF
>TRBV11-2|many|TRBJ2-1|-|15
TGTGCCAGCAGCTTAGACCCCAGGGCCTACAATGAGCAGTTCTTC
CASSLDPRAYNEQFF
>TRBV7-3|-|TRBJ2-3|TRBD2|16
TGTGCCAGCAGCTTTGGTAGCGGGGGGCCCACAGATACGCAGTATTTT
CASSFGSGGPTDTQYF
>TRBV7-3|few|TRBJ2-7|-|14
TGTGCCAGCAGCTCCCCGGACAATTCCTACGAGCAGTACTTC
CASSSPDNSYEQYF
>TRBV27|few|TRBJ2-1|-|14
TGTGCCAGCGGATTGGCGGGAAAATCAAATGAGCAGTTCTTC
CASGLAGKSNEQFF
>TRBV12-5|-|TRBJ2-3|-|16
TGTGCTAGGCGAACTACTAAATACAGCAGGGACGCTACGCAGTATTTT
CARRTTKYSRDATQYF
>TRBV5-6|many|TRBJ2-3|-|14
TGTGCCAGCAGCCCCCGGGACAGCACAGATACGCAGTATTTT
CASSPRDSTDTQYF
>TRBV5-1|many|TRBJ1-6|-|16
TGCGCCAGCAGCTTGGATGGCTTTCCGAATAATTCACCCCTCCACTTT
CASSLDGFPNNSPLHF
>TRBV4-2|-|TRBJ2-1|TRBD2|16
TGTGCCAGCAGCCAAGGACGACTAGCGGGGGCGCAAGAGCAGTTCTTC
CASSQGRLAGAQEQFF
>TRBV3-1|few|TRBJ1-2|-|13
TGTGCCAGCAGCCAAGGCAGGGCTGATGGCTACACCTTC
CASSQGRADGYTF
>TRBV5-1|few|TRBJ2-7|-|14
TGCGCCAGCAGCTTGGTAGGAACCTCCTACGAGCAGTACTTC
CASSLVGTSYEQYF
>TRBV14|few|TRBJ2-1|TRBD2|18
TGTGCCAGCAGCCCCCGGCGGCTAGCGGCCGTTTCCTACAATGAGCAGTTCTTC
CASSPRRLAAVSYNEQFF
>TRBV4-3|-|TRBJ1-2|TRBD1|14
TGCGCCAGCAGTCGGGGGACAGGGTTTGTTGGCTACACCTTC
CASSRGTGFVGYTF
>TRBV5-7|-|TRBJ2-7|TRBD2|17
TGTGCCAGCAGCTTGAGACAGGGACTAGCGGGAGCCTACGAGCAGTACTTC
CASSLRQGLAGAYEQYF
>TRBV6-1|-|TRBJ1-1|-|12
TGTGCCAGCAGTGATATGTTTGGTGAAGCTTTCTTT
CASSDMFGEAFF
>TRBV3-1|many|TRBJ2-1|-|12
TGTGCCAGCAGCCAAGGGTGGTATGAGCAGTTCTTC
CASSQGWYEQFF
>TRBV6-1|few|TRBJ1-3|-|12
TGTGCCAGCAGTGCCGTAGGAAACACCATATATTTT
CASSAVGNTIYF
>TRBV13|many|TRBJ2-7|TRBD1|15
TGTGCCAGCAGCTACAGTCCCGGGACAGCCTACGAGCAGTACTTC
CASSYSPGTAYEQYF
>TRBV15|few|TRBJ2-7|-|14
TGTGCCACCAGCAGAGTAGGGCTCGCCTACGAGCAGTACTTC
CATSRVGLAYEQYF
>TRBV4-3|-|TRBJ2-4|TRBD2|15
TGCGCCAGCAGCCAAGAACAAGCGGGAGTTGACATTCAGTACTTC
CASSQEQAGVDIQYF
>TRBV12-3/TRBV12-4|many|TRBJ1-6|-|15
TGTGCCAGCAGTTTGGGGGGCAGGGTGTCTTCACCCCTCCACTTT
CASSLGGRVSSPLHF
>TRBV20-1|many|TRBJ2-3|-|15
TGCAGTGCTAGGCTAATTGGGGACAGCACAGATACGCAGTATTTT
CSARLIGDSTDTQYF
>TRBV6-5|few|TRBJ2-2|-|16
TGTGCCAGCAGTTACTCGAGTAATTTTGGCACCGGGGAGCTGTTTTTT
CASSYSSNFGTGELFF
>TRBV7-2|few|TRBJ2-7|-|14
TGTGCCAGCAGCCCCAAAAGGGGTCTCGGCGAGCAGTACTTC
CASSPKRGLGEQYF
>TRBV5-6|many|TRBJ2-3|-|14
TGTGCCAGCAGCTTGGCAAGGGGCGCAGACACGCAGTATTTT
CASSLARGADTQYF
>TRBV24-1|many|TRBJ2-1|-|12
TGTGCCACCAGTGATTACGCCAATGAGCAGTTCTTC
CATSDYANEQFF
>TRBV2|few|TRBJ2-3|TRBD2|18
TGTGCCAGCAGTGACCAAGGGCTAGCGGAAGAATACACAGATACGCAGTATTTT
CASSDQGLAEEYTDTQYF
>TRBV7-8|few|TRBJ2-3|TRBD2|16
TGTGCCAGCAGCTGGGAGCGGGGGGCCCGCTCAGATACGCAGTATTTT
CASSWERGARSDTQYF
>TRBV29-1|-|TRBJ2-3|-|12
TGCGCATACTCAACCCTCACAGATACGCAGTATTTT
CAYSTLTDTQYF
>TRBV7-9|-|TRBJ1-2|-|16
TGTGCCAGCAGCTTGAGTAAGGACTTCTTCGGGTATGGCTACACCTTC
CASSLSKDFFGYGYTF
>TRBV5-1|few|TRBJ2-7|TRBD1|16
TGCGCCAGCATTTCCCTCCCGGGACAGGGCACCTACGAGCAGTACTTC
CASISLPGQGTYEQYF
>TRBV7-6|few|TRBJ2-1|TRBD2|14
TGTGCCAGCAGCTTGATTAGCGGGAGCGATGGGCAGTTCTTC
CASSLISGSDGQFF
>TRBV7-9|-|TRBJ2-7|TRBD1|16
TGTGCCAGCAGCCTACCAACCGGGACAGGGTTTACCGAGCAGTACTTC
CASSLPTGTGFTEQYF
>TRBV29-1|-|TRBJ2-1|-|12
TGCAGCGTTGGGCTACCGCACGGCGAGCAGTTCTTC
CSVGLPHGEQFF
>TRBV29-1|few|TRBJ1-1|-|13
TGCAGCGCCATCGGGGGGGCGCGTACTGAAGCTTTCTTT
CSAIGGARTEAFF